The TCR beta chain described here comes from a study of response to subunit inactivated influenza vaccine. TCRdb used MiXCR to reprocess the RT-PCR reads, holding one entry per CDR3 protein. The sample lists roughly 700,000 distinct CDR3 sequences, 15% to 18% seen once, with roughly 10% in the top ten. Germline-derived CDR1 and CDR2 are LGHDT and YNNKEL (reference sequence). J lost 6 bases, V lost 3 bases, and 7 bases had no gene match. The CDR3 contains 15 residues. To note about this clonotype: Antigen: not known.

Findings and caveats of the study: The study's authors posited that every seasonal influenza vaccination enlists few new T cells.

This receptor was taken from a man between 50 and 59 years old who received an inactivated influenza vaccine. The J gene is TRBJ2-7, the V gene TRBV3-1; TRBD2 agrees at 11 bases. This material consisted of PBMCs from blood, taken roughly 13 days after vaccination. CDR3 residues: CASSQRLAGRGEQYF. For the CDR3, the DNA is TGTGCCAGCAGCCAGAGACTAGCGGGAAGGGGCGAGCAGTACTTC.